This paragraph reports one T cell receptor beta chain. This clone was counted once. Its antigen specificity is not known. A much larger clone sits a single nucleotide away, making a read error possible. The data were taken from a study of shared clonotypes between healthy human individuals (dated by TCRdb to 2019 to 2021). Some background on the complete study: The cohort included a few men and a couple of women between 18 and 49 years of age. To estimate repertoire size and how much clonotype sharing occurs between individuals, the study deeply sequenced the blood TCR repertoires of five healthy adults. To increase sequencing depth and limit assay-specific biases, TCR repertoire library preparation and sequencing were carried out by different laboratories using diverse techniques. Leukapheresis yielded between about 0.9 and 9 billion PBMCs per donor. The paper as a whole reports these results and caveats: Because the study included a small number of donors, the genetic and exposure-history diversity represented was limited. Sampling was restricted to blood, and TCR repertoires in tissue are likely to differ from TCR repertoires in blood. Pairwise subsampling indicated that sequencing depth was expected to affect the degree of clonotype sharing among donors.

Donors were healthy HIV-negative adults with no recently reported acute infections or vaccinations. Every donor was a Caucasian adult living in Nashville, Tennessee, USA. In the unsorted samples, some 94 million PBMCs were counted, and genomic DNA was extracted using the QIAamp DNA Blood Mini kit. After blood collection by leukapheresis, PBMCs were isolated using Ficoll-Histopaque density gradient centrifugation and then cryopreserved in the vapor phase of liquid nitrogen. Looking up the germline V gene yields CDR1 LGHNA and CDR2 YSLEER. The germline V and J ends show losses of 1 base and 3 bases respectively, and no gene match explains 0 bases of the junction. Taken from cysteine to phenylalanine, the CDR3 has 14 residues. Of the read, only the CDR3 DNA is kept; its 42 bases are in frame from base 1. TCR CDR3 regions were amplified from genomic DNA by multiplex PCR using the deep immunoSEQ assay. Genomic DNA extracted from each cell subset was distributed evenly over all wells of several immunoSEQ 96-well plates, and each plate served as one replicate. For unsorted PBMC, around 310 ng of genomic DNA, equivalent to about 30,000 T cell genomes, went into each replicate PCR. Ten immunoSEQ deep assay plates were used to sequence unsorted PBMC genomic DNA. Purified libraries were measured with a Qubit 3.0 fluorometer, size-checked on a Bioanalyzer 2100, and measured again with the KAPA Library Quantification kit. Each immunoSEQ 96-well plate was sequenced on its own single-read 150-cycle Illumina NextSeq 550 flow cell. The published analysis was carried out like this. Because the immunoSEQ output included only junctional sequences and no quality scores, the filtering could not be the same as the filtering used for full-length reads. Sequences were annotated with PyIR, a Python wrapper for IgBLAST v1.9, using IMGT germline references to assign V/J genes and CDR3. Any read was removed if the V/J assignment was weak (E-value above 1e-6), the CDR3 was missing, or the read contained stop codons, out-of-frame junctions, or ambiguous translated residues. V3J clonotypes were defined as sequences sharing the same inferred V gene, J gene, and CDR3 amino acid sequence. Percentage overlap between repertoires was calculated by dividing the number of shared unique clonotypes by the size of the smaller repertoire. Repertoire richness was assessed with RTK rarefaction, the Chao1 estimator, and Recon v2.1 estimates of unobserved clonotypes. Here the immuneACCESS table is served through TCRdb, limited to in-frame sequences with V and J called. Missing clones are a known gap in these copies; in checked studies unresolved V genes cover under half, and the rest lacks a known reason. V and J calls and clone size are given by that table; D and trimming were obtained from the DNA. This sample is represented by some 490,000 clones; approximately 82% of them were singletons. The biggest ten clones account for more than 10% of the sample.

This chain is built from TRBV4-3 and TRBJ2-7; a stretch of 10 junction bases matches TRBD2. This TCR derives from a woman aged 40-49 years in good health. Some clones in this sample may be carry-over from other donors' samples. Sequenced: PBMCs. The sequenced DNA is TGCGCCAGCAGCCAAGGGACTAGCGGCTACGAGCAGTACTTC. Translation gives CASSQGTSGYEQYF.